Listed here is a single T cell receptor (beta chain). Its recognized antigen is unknown. The record has no base qualities; no much larger clone is one base away. The data were taken from a study of blood T cell repertoires in COVID-19 (dated by TCRdb to between 2020 and 2021). As for the study more broadly: Collaborator samples came from the United States, Italy and Spain and covered acute and convalescent phases of COVID-19. The material from the prospective study consisted of cDNA or gDNA derived from T cells, B-cell-depleted T cells, or PBMCs. Samples came from the ongoing ImmuneRACE study (first 160 participants) plus 1,254 subjects from 6 global collaborators. Where available, HLA class I and class II types were obtained from metadata supplied by the sample provider rather than from assay-based typing. Nearly every sample came with metadata listing a de-identified subject ID, COVID-19 status, age in years and sex. A freely available public database, intended as a resource for researchers studying the immune response to SARS-CoV-2, is where the repertoires were released. Deeply sampled blood TCRbeta repertoires from subjects exposed to, actively infected with, or recovered from COVID-19 were included in the dataset.

A second Seattle source provided samples from volunteer blood donors who had recovered from COVID-19. Whole blood was collected in K2EDTA tubes by collaborating institutions according to the institutions' own protocols. For TCRbeta analysis, collaborators shipped samples in one of three forms: frozen whole blood, isolated PBMCs, or DNA extracted from either of those sample types. TCRbeta CDR3 regions were amplified from genomic DNA using the immunoSEQ Assay, a bias-controlled multiplex PCR. As for the authors' bioinformatics: Within the assay, amplification of reference gene primers was used to estimate how many nucleated cells each sample contained. To quantify the absolute abundance of each unique TCRbeta CDR3 rearrangement, sequence reads were collapsed and filtered. For each sample, productive Simpson clonality was calculated as the square root of Simpson's diversity index over productive rearrangements. TCRdb retrieved this table from immuneACCESS and kept in-frame rearrangements only. Not all clones are present; in checked studies, unresolved V genes account for under half, and no reason is known for the remainder. V and J calls and clone size follow that table, whereas D and trimming were derived from the DNA. Present in this sample are under 300,000 clones, roughly four fifths of which were seen just once. Around 2% of the sample is held by the ten biggest clonotypes.

Here is what the overall study found, with its caveats: Clinical and demographic metadata were provided uncurated, with the amount varying by source and participant.

The sequence was obtained from a man aged 25-45 years who had recovered from COVID-19. The source material was peripheral blood.

The CDR3 reads CASRPTDNYGYTF. The DNA reads TGTGCCAGCAGGCCTACCGATAACTATGGCTACACCTTC. Recombination connected TRBV6-5 to TRBJ1-2; no D gene is confidently identified. The V end loses 6 bases and the J end loses 1 base, and a stretch of 9 bases separates them. CDR1 is given as MNHEY and CDR2 as SVGAGI, both from the germline V gene. From cysteine to phenylalanine, the CDR3 is 13 amino acids long. The read is trimmed to its CDR3 DNA, 39 bases read in frame from base 1.